This T cell receptor (beta chain) was identified in a study of cytomegalovirus exposure and HLA in healthy donors. Broader study findings: For most TCR sequences rarity was the rule, although some public TCRs occurred in many donors. Most CMV-associated TCR beta chains appeared HLA-restricted in a later analysis. Reports showed the classifier diagnosing cytomegalovirus status with high specificity and sensitivity. The productive fraction for most TCR beta V segments was about 90% or about 30% in an earlier analysis.

Regarding this clone: The target antigen is unknown.

Primers: 60 Vbeta forward and 13 Jbeta reverse. The data were produced by immunoSEQ multiplex PCR, yet TCRdb's version contains in-frame clones alone and is incomplete. The sample includes 110,000 or so clones, around 82% of them seen just once. V gave up 2 bases and J gave up 3 bases, with 10 bases separating them. This CDR3 comprises 15 residues. Germline assignment: CDR1 MNHEY and CDR2 SMNVEV (reference sequence). The TCR comes from a woman aged 25-40 years in good health and CMV-seropositive. The chain couples TRBV27 to TRBJ2-2; tentative D call: TRBD1 (5 bases). Sequenced sample: PBMCs. For the CDR3, the DNA is TGTGCCAGCAGTTTACTGGGGCGAGACACCGGGGAGCTGTTTTTT. As protein: CASSLLGRDTGELFF.